Listed here is a single T cell receptor (beta chain). Its antigen specificity is not known. No quality values exist for individual bases; no much larger clone is one base distant. Library preparation used RT-PCR. Data came from an Illumina HiSeq 2500. TCRdb reworked the public reads: Q25 trimming with fastp, MiXCR clone assembly, productive beta chains retained. Rows with one shared CDR3 protein collapse into an entry with the most common genes and DNA. Present in this sample are fewer than 700,000 distinct CDR3 sequences, under 15% of which were seen just once. The ten biggest clones cover about 12% of the sample. These data originate in a study of response to subunit inactivated influenza vaccine listed by TCRdb under 2018. Broadly, across the study: Deep quantitative T cell receptor repertoire profiling was used in the study to track responses to a trivalent subunit inactivated influenza vaccine.

The investigation overall reported the following: It was suggested by the authors that each seasonal influenza vaccination may recruit only a limited number of new T cells.

V loses 6 bases at its end and J loses 0 bases; junction bases beyond the gene matches: 4. Including cysteine and phenylalanine, the CDR3 has 15 amino acids. Only CDR3 DNA is held: 45 bases, read in frame from base 1. The time point label corresponds to: 45 days after influenza vaccine administration. Here the sequenced sample was PBMCs from blood, taken 40 to 50 days after vaccination. This chain joins TRBV12-3 or TRBV12-4 to TRBJ2-3; 9 middle bases align to TRBD2. The source is a man aged 45-65 years who received an inactivated influenza vaccine. Donor details come from another sample of the same person, matched by shared clones. The DNA sequence reads TGTGCCAGCAGATTAACTAGCGGGAGCACAGATACGCAGTATTTT. Its product reads: CASRLTSGSTDTQYF.